Listed here are 29 T cell receptor beta chains from one sample, sequenced in a study of control samples from healthy donors and cancer patients. Generated by immunoSEQ multiplex PCR, the TCRdb table keeps only in-frame clones and is missing some. Of approximately 98,000 clones listed, around four fifths are singletons. Input material: blood. The origin of the receptors is a man younger than 35 in good health.

V is TRBV7-2 and J is TRBJ2-1, with TRBD1 matching 8 bases. This CDR3 region has 16 residues. V shed 3 bases and J 0 bases; nucleotides not matched to a gene: 4. The germline V gene has CDR1 SGHTA and CDR2 FQGNSA. The CDR3 sequence: CASSLDGTGSYNEQFF. The CDR3 nucleotides read TGTGCCAGCAGCTTGGATGGGACAGGCTCCTACAATGAGCAGTTCTTC.

The chain recombines TRBV28 with TRBJ1-2, with 8 bases fitting TRBD1. J gave up 5 bases and V 6 bases, and 11 bases lay outside the gene matches. Per the germline V gene, CDR1 is MDHEN and CDR2 is SYDVKM. The CDR3 has 15 residues. CDR3 nucleotide sequence: TGTGCCAGCAGCAGAAATACACGGACAGGGTATGGCTACACCTTC. Protein: CASSRNTRTGYGYTF.

J is TRBJ2-1 and V is TRBV6-1; D call uncertain. Trimming left V 1 base short and J 1 base short, with 8 bases between. In germline, CDR1 is MNHNS, CDR2 SASEGT. The CDR3 extends over 15 amino acids. Written as DNA, the CDR3 is TGTGCCAGCAGTGAAGAAGTCGGGTCCTACAATGAGCAGTTCTTC. Amino acids: CASSEEVGSYNEQFF.

This clone was observed a few times. The chain couples TRBV5-1 to TRBJ1-3, with a tentative D call TRBD1 (6 bases). Between the trimmed V and J ends, which lost 5 bases and 0 bases, there was a span of 15 bases. Germline CDR1 SGHRS, CDR2 YFSETQ. The CDR3 runs to 16 residues. CDR3: CASSPGGQISGNTIYF. CDR3 coding DNA: TGCGCCAGCAGTCCCGGGGGACAAATCTCTGGAAACACCATATATTTT.

This clone came up once. This sequence joins TRBV3-1 (or the pseudogene TRBV3-2) and TRBJ2-3, with TRBD1 as a possible D gene (6 bases). The germline CDR1 and CDR2 sequences are LGHDT and YNNKEL (reference sequence). The CDR3 has 15 amino acids. Trimming shortened V by 0 bases and J by 6 bases, and 13 bases separated the two germline ends. DNA for the CDR3: TGTGCCAGCAGCCAAGAAACAGGGTCCAAGGATACGCAGTATTTT. It is translated as CASSQETGSKDTQYF.

In this sample, this clone turned up once. V usage is TRBV4-3 and J usage is TRBJ2-7, with D hard to call. CDR1 is LGHNA and CDR2 is YSLEER in the germline V gene. V lost 0 bases and J lost 3, with 9 bases in between. This CDR3 comprises 14 residues. The CDR3 reads CASSQEQSGYEQYF. The CDR3 DNA reads as TGCGCCAGCAGCCAAGAACAATCTGGCTACGAGCAGTACTTC.

As DNA, the CDR3 is TGTGCCAGCAGTTTATATACGGGACACGTGGCCACGGGCACCGGGGAGCTGTTTTTT. Residues: CASSLYTGHVATGTGELFF. V usage is TRBV27 and J usage is TRBJ2-2; TRBD1 might be the D (6 bases). The CDR3 runs to 19 residues. Looked up from germline, CDR1 is MNHEY and CDR2 is SMNVEV (reference sequence). V lost 1 base, J lost 4 bases, and 22 bases lay in between.

The chain recombines TRBV10-2 with TRBJ2-5; 8 bases agree with TRBD2. Germline CDR1 reads WSHSY; CDR2 reads SAAADI. V shed 4 bases and J 1 base; nucleotides not matched to a gene: 5. CDR3 length: 15 residues. CDR3 sequence (DNA): TGCGCCAGCAGTGGACACGGGGGGGCCCAAGAGACCCAGTACTTC. It encodes CASSGHGGAQETQYF.

The chain joins TRBV28 to TRBJ1-6; D is ambiguous. V dropped 3 bases and J dropped 7 bases, with 10 bases sitting between them. Germline CDR1 and CDR2: MDHEN and SYDVKM. The CDR3 has 14 residues. CDR3 DNA sequence: TGTGCCAGCAGTTTGCCCCCAGAAAATTCACCCCTCCACTTT. It specifies CASSLPPENSPLHF. The full variable domain, in which reference TRBV28 and TRBJ1-6 provide the parts outside the CDR3, is DVKVTQSSRYLVKRTGEKVFLECVQDMDHENMFWYRQDPGLGLRLIYFSYDVKMKEKGDIPEGYSVSREKKERFSLILESASTNQTSMYLCASSLPPENSPLHFGNGTRLTVT.

The chain links TRBV6-5 to TRBJ1-4, with D possibly TRBD1 on 6 matching bases. Trimming removed 0 bases at V and 8 bases at J, with 13 bases between. Germline V gene lookup returns CDR1 MNHEY and CDR2 SVGAGI. This CDR3 comprises 15 residues. The CDR3 nucleotides read TGTGCCAGCAGTTACTCTGTGACAGGCGGGGAAAAACTGTTTTTT. As protein: CASSYSVTGGEKLFF.

The chain recombines TRBV7-8 with TRBJ1-2; D gene ambiguous. Trimming left V 0 bases short and J 4 bases short, with 6 bases between. CDR3 length equals 13 residues. Germline lookup yields CDR1 SGHVS and CDR2 FQNEAQ. CDR3 DNA sequence: TGTGCCAGCAGCTTAGCGGCGGGCTATGGCTACACCTTC. Amino acids: CASSLAAGYGYTF.

The chain employs TRBV4-1 and TRBJ2-7; 8 nucleotides match TRBD1. The V gene end was trimmed by 3 bases and the J gene end by 4 bases; junction bases not matched to a gene: 8. The CDR3 loop spans 15 amino acids. Germline loops: CDR1 MGHRA, CDR2 YSYEKL. CDR3 amino acids: CASSQAGTGHYEQYV. The DNA of the CDR3 is TGCGCCAGCAGCCAGGCCGGGACAGGACATTACGAGCAGTACGTC.

The chain is built from TRBV2 and TRBJ1-1; weak D call: TRBD1 (6 bases). The length of the CDR3 is 14 residues. The germline V and J ends were trimmed by 5 bases and 4 bases, with 14 bases remaining between them. Germline assignment: CDR1 SNHLY and CDR2 FYNNEI. The CDR3 loop reads CASSRDIEPTEAFF. The CDR3 bases are TGTGCCAGCAGTCGGGACATCGAGCCCACTGAAGCTTTCTTT.

V and J are TRBV7-2 and TRBJ2-3; 8 nucleotides line up with TRBD1. The V gene's germline CDR1 is SGHTA and CDR2 FQGNSA. The CDR3 runs to 15 residues. V shed 1 base, J shed 5 bases, and the junction held 5 bases outside the gene matches. CDR3 sequence reads: CASSLEQGVGDTQYF. CDR3 sequence (DNA): TGTGCCAGCAGCTTAGAACAGGGGGTCGGAGATACGCAGTATTTT.

The gene calls are TRBV5-6 and TRBJ1-6, with 7 bases identical to TRBD1. The CDR3 runs to 14 residues. Trimming removed 4 bases from V and 5 bases from J; junction bases left unmatched: 3. Germline CDR1 SGHDT, CDR2 YYEEEE. The CDR3: CASSTGQNNSPLHF. The CDR3 DNA reads as TGTGCCAGCAGCACGGGACAGAATAATTCACCCCTCCACTTT.

V usage is TRBV28 and J usage is TRBJ1-4; a weak D match, TRBD1 (5 bases). Trimming took off 2 bases at V and 16 bases at J, with 11 bases between the two ends. The germline CDR1 and CDR2 sequences are MDHEN and SYDVKM. The CDR3 totals 11 residues. The CDR3 region has the DNA TGTGCCAGCAGTTTACGGGGGGAAGCGTTTTTT. This translates into CASSLRGEAFF.

The chain couples TRBV9 to TRBJ2-1; D perhaps matches TRBD2 (6 bases). The CDR3 consists of 17 residues. The germline V gene has CDR1 SGDLS and CDR2 YYNGEE. The V end was cut by 4 bases, the J end by 4 bases, with 21 bases between. The CDR3 is CASSTNLRLGGYNEQFF. CDR3 nucleotide sequence: TGTGCCAGCAGCACTAACCTACGGCTGGGGGGATACAATGAGCAGTTCTTC.

This rearrangement joins TRBV5-1 to TRBJ1-2; TRBD1 might be the D (5 bases). CDR1 and CDR2 (germline): SGHRS, YFSETQ. Trimming removed 0 bases from V and 4 bases from J, with 10 bases in between. The CDR3 is 14 residues long. CDR3 loop: CASSLDRFGYGYTF. The CDR3 DNA follows: TGCGCCAGCAGCTTGGACAGGTTCGGCTATGGCTACACCTTC.

The chain links TRBV11-3 to TRBJ2-5, with D perhaps matching TRBD1 (5 bases). This CDR3 has 15 residues. V dropped 3 bases and J dropped 0 bases, with 11 bases sitting between them. CDR1 SGHNT and CDR2 YENEEA come from the germline V gene. Here the CDR3 reads CASSLAGSNQETQYF. As DNA, the CDR3 is TGTGCCAGCAGCTTGGCAGGGTCCAACCAAGAGACCCAGTACTTC.

This clone has just one count. The rearrangement uses TRBV3-1 (or the pseudogene TRBV3-2) and TRBJ2-4, with a tentative D call TRBD2 (5 bases). CDR3 length equals 15 residues. Germline values: CDR1 LGHDT, CDR2 YNNKEL (reference sequence). With 4 bases removed from V and 7 bases from J, the gap between germline ends came to 17 bases. CDR3 sequence reads: CASSPQRAGSNIQYF. The CDR3 nucleotides are TGTGCCAGCAGCCCCCAGAGGGCCGGTTCTAACATTCAGTACTTC.

This clone was detected only a few times. This chain joins TRBV6-4 and TRBJ2-3; 7 bases match TRBD1. The CDR3 sequence is 16 residues long. Germline CDR1 is MRHNA and CDR2 is SNTAGT. The trim removed 0 bases at V and 1 base at J, leaving 4 bases unmatched. CDR3 nucleotides: TGTGCCAGCAGTGACTCGTACAGGGGAGGCACAGATACGCAGTATTTT. Its protein product is CASSDSYRGGTDTQYF.

In its sample, this clone was seen once. The V call is TRBV6-5, the J call TRBJ2-1, with no clear D. The germline V gene encodes CDR1 MNHEY and CDR2 SVGAGI. The V end lost 7 bases, the J end lost 3 bases, and 10 bases lay between the germline ends. The CDR3 spans 13 residues. In DNA, the CDR3 is TGTGCCAGCAATATGGACGGCTACAATGAGCAGTTCTTC. Amino acids: CASNMDGYNEQFF.

The chain combines TRBV5-1 with TRBJ2-6, with TRBD1 identical over 7 bases. The V gene's germline CDR1 is SGHRS and CDR2 YFSETQ. V lost 2 bases and J lost 4; bases outside the gene matches: 6. The CDR3 consists of 16 residues. CDR3 nucleotides: TGCGCCAGCAGCTTCGAGAGGGGGCAGGGGGCCAACGTCCTGACTTTC. This sequence encodes CASSFERGQGANVLTF.

This chain links TRBV28 with TRBJ1-5; TRBD1 matches 11 bases. The junction had 9 bases not matched to a gene; V was cut back by 5 bases and J by 3 bases. Germline CDR1 reads MDHEN; CDR2 reads SYDVKM. The CDR3 runs 17 residues. CDR3 in DNA: TGTGCCAGCAGTCAACCCAGGGACAGGGGGTCCAATCAGCCCCAGCATTTT. This translates into CASSQPRDRGSNQPQHF.

V gene TRBV18 combines with J gene TRBJ1-1; D gene uncertain. V was clipped by 6 bases and J by 5 bases, with 13 bases between them. Germline lookup yields CDR1 KGHSH and CDR2 LQKENI. The CDR3 has 13 amino acids. CDR3 sequence (DNA): TGTGCCAGCTCCCTTAGTCCGGGAACTGAAGCTTTCTTT. It specifies CASSLSPGTEAFF. Using reference TRBV18 and TRBJ1-1 for the parts outside the CDR3, the full variable domain is NAGVMQNPRHLVRRRGQEARLRCSPMKGHSHVYWYRQLPEEGLKFMVYLQKENIIDESGMPKERFSAEFPKEGPSILRIQQVVRGDSAAYFCASSLSPGTEAFFGQGTRLTVV.

The V call is TRBV5-1, the J call TRBJ2-5; TRBD2 aligns across 8 bases. This CDR3 has 15 amino acids. Germline loops: CDR1 SGHRS, CDR2 YFSETQ. V gave up 3 bases and J gave up 4 bases; unmatched junction bases: 8. CDR3 loop: CASSSGSGVLETQYF. CDR3 DNA sequence: TGCGCCAGCAGCTCTGGTAGCGGGGTATTAGAGACCCAGTACTTC.

This clone was observed a single time. The rearrangement links TRBV2 to TRBJ2-5; a weak D match, TRBD1 (6 bases). The CDR3 sequence is 14 residues long. Per the germline V gene, CDR1 is SNHLY and CDR2 is FYNNEI. The V end was cut by 6 bases, the J end by 5 bases, with 16 bases between. The CDR3, as DNA: TGTGCCAGCAGCGCCCAACAGGGATTGGAGACCCAGTACTTC. Its translation is CASSAQQGLETQYF.

The J gene is TRBJ2-3, the V gene TRBV6-2 or TRBV6-3, with 10 bases identical to TRBD2. The V gene end was trimmed by 6 bases and the J gene end by 3 bases; junction bases not matched to a gene: 3. The CDR3 totals 14 residues. Germline V gene sequence: CDR1 MNHEY, CDR2 SVGEGT. The CDR3 here is CASSSGGATDTQYF. CDR3 coding DNA: TGTGCCAGCAGCAGCGGGGGGGCGACAGATACGCAGTATTTT.

The gene calls are TRBV3-1 (or the pseudogene TRBV3-2) and TRBJ1-5; no definite D call. The CDR3 loop spans 14 amino acids. Trimming took off 1 base at V and 2 bases at J, with 6 bases between the two ends. Germline V gene data show CDR1 as LGHDT and CDR2 as YNNKEL (reference sequence). Here the CDR3 reads CASSQAAGNQPQHF. CDR3 DNA: TGTGCCAGCAGCCAAGCGGCAGGCAATCAGCCCCAGCATTTT.